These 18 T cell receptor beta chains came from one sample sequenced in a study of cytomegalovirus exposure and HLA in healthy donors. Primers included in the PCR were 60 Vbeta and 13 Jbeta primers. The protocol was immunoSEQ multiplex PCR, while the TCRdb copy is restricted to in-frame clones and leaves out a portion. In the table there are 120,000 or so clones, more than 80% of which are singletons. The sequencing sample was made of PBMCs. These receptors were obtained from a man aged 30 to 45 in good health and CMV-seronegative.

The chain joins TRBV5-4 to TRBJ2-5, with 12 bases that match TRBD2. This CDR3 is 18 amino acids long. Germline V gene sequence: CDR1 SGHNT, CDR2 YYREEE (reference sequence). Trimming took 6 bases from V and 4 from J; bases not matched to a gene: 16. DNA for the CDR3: TGTGCCAGCACTAGGGGAAGGACTAGCGGGGTTTCGGCAGAGACCCAGTACTTC. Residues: CASTRGRTSGVSAETQYF.

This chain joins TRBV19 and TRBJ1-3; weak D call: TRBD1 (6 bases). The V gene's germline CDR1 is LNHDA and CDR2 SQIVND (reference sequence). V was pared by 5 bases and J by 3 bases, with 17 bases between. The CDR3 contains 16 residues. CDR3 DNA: TGTGCCAGTAGTCTGGGTGGTAGGGGGTTTGGAAACACCATATATTTT. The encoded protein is CASSLGGRGFGNTIYF.

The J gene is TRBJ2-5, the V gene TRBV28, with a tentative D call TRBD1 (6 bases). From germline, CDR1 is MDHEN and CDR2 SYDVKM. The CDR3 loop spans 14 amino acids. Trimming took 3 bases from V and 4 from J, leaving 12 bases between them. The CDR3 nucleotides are TGTGCCAGCAGTTTTGTAGTGGGGGCAGAGACCCAGTACTTC. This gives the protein CASSFVVGAETQYF.

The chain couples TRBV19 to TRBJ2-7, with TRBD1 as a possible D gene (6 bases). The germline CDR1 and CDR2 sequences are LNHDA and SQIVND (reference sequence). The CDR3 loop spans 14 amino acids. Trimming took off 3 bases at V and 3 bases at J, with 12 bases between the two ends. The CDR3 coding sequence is TGTGCCAGTAGTATTGCGGACAGCGGCTACGAGCAGTACTTC. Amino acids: CASSIADSGYEQYF.

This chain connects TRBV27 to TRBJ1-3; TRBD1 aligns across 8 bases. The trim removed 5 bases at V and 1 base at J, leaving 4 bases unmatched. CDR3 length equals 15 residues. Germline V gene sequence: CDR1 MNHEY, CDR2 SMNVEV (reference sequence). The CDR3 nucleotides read TGTGCCAGCAGTCCCCGGACAGGGTCTGGAAACACCATATATTTT. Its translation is CASSPRTGSGNTIYF.

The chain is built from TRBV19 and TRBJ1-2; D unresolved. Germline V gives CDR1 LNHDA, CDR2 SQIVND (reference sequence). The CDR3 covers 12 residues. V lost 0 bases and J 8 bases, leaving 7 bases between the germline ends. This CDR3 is CASSIDRRGYTF. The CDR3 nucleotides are TGTGCCAGTAGTATAGACAGGAGGGGCTACACCTTC.

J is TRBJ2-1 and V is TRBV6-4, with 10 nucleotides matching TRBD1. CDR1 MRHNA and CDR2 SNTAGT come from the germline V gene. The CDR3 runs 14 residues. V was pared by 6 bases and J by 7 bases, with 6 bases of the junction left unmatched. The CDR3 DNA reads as TGTGCCAGCAGCACGGACAGGGGGGAGAATGAGCAGTTCTTC. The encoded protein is CASSTDRGENEQFF.

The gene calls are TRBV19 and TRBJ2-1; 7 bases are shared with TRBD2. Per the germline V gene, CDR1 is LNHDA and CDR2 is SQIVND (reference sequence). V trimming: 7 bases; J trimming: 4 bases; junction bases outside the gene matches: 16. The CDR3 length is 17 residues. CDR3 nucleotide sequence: TGTGCCAGTACCGCCTCTATAACTAGCGCCTATTACAATGAGCAGTTCTTC. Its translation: CASTASITSAYYNEQFF.

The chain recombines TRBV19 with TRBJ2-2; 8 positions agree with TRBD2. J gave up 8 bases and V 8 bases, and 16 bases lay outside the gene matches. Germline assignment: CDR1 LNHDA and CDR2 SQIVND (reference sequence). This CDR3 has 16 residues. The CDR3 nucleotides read TGTGCCAGTGCGGCCGGGACTAGGGGCGGGAGAGGGGAGCTGTTTTTT. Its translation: CASAAGTRGGRGELFF.

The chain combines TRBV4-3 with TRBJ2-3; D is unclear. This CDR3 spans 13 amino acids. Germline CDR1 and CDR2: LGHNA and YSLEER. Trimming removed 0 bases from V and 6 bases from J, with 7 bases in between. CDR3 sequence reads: CASSQERRDTQYF. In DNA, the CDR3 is TGCGCCAGCAGCCAAGAGCGCCGGGATACGCAGTATTTT.

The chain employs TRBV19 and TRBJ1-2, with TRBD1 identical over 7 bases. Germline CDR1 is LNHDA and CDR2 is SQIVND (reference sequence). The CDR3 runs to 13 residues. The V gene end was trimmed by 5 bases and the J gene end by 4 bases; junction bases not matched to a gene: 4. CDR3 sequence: CASSAGGSYGYTF. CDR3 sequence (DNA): TGTGCCAGTAGTGCAGGGGGAAGCTATGGCTACACCTTC.

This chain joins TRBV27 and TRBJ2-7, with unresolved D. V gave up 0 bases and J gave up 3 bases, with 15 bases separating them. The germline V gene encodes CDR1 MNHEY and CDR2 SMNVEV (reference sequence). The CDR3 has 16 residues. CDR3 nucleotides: TGTGCCAGCAGTTTATCGTTGGGCACCTCAAGCTACGAGCAGTACTTC. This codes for CASSLSLGTSSYEQYF.

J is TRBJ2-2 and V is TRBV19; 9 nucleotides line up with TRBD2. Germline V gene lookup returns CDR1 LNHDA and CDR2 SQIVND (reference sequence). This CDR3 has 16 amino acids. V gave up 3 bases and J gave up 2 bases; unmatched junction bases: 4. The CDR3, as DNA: TGTGCCAGTAGTATGGGCGGGAGGGCCAACACCGGGGAGCTGTTTTTT. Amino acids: CASSMGGRANTGELFF.

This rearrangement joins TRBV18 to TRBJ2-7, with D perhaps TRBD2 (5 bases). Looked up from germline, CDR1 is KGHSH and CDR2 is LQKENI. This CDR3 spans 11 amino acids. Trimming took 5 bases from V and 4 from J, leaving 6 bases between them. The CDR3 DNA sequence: TGTGCCAGCTCAACGGGGTACGAGCAGTACTTC. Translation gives CASSTGYEQYF.

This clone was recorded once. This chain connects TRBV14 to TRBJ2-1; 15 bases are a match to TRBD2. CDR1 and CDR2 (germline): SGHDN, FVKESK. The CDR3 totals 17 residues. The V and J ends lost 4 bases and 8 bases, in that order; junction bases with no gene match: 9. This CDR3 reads CASSPRTSGRAFDEQFF. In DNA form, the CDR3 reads TGTGCCAGCAGCCCAAGGACTAGCGGGAGGGCCTTTGATGAGCAGTTCTTC.

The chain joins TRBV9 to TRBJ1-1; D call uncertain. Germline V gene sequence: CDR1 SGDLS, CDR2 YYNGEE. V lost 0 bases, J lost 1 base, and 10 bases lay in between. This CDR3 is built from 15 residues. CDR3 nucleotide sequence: TGTGCCAGCAGCGTAGGCGGCAGCCAGAACACTGAAGCTTTCTTT. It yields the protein CASSVGGSQNTEAFF.

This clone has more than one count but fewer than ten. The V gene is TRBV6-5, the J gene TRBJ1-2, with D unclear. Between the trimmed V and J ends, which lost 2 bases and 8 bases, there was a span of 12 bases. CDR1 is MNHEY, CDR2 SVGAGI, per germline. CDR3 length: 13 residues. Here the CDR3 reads CASSYTSYEGYTF. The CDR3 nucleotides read TGTGCCAGCAGTTACACTAGCTATGAGGGCTACACCTTC.

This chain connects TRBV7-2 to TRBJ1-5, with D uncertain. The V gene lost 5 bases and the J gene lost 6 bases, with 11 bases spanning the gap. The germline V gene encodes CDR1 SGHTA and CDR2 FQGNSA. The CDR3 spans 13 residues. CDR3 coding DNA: TGTGCCAGCAGCCCAGGTCCCGGTCAGCCCCAGCATTTT. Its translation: CASSPGPGQPQHF.